This T cell receptor (beta chain) appears in the sequencing data of a study of cytomegalovirus exposure and HLA in healthy donors. On the study more broadly: Prior work identified around 120 million unique TCR beta sequences in around 170 million T cells.

PCR amplification relied on 60 Vbeta primers (plus 13 Jbeta primers). The repertoire was sequenced with immunoSEQ multiplex PCR; TCRdb's copy has only in-frame clones and lacks some. The sample has 150,000 to 200,000 clones; 75% to 80% are singletons. Whole-study findings and limits: Per a prior analysis, the majority of TCR beta V segments were productive roughly 90% or roughly 30% of the time.

Germline V lookup: CDR1 SGHRS, CDR2 YFSETQ. This CDR3 contains 15 residues. The V and J ends lost 4 bases and 3 bases respectively, with 16 bases between them. As concerns this clone: Its antigen is not known.

Healthy individuals who donated bone marrow served as the donors. The sequencing input was PBMCs. This TCR was sampled from a woman in her 40s in good health and CMV-seronegative. This chain connects TRBV5-1 to TRBJ2-5, with D maybe TRBD2 (7 bases). The CDR3 bases are TGCGCCAGCAGCGTTGGGAGGGGGGGTAAAGAGACCCAGTACTTC. Its translation is CASSVGRGGKETQYF.